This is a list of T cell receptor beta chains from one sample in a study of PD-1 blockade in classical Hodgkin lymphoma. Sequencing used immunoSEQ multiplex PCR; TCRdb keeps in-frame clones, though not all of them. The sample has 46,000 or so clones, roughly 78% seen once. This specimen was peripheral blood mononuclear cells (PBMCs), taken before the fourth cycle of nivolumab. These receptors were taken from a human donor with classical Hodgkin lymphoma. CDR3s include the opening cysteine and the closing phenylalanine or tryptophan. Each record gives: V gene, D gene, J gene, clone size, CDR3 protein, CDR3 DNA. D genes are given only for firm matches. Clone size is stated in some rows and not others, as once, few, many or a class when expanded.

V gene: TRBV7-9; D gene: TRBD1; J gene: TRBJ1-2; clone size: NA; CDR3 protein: CASSTWAGGDGIYGYTF; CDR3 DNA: TGTGCCAGCAGCACATGGGCAGGGGGCGATGGGATCTATGGCTACACCTTC
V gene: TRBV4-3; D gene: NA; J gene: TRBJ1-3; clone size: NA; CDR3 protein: CASSQVVTASGNTIYF; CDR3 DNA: TGCGCCAGCAGCCAAGTAGTGACAGCCTCTGGAAACACCATATATTTT
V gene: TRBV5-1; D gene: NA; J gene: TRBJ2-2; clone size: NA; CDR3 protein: CASSLDSANTGELFF; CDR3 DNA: TGCGCCAGCAGCTTGGATAGCGCGAACACCGGGGAGCTGTTTTTT
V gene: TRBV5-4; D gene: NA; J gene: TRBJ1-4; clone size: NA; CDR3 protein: CASRDRINEKLFF; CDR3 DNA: TGTGCCAGCCGCGACAGGATAAATGAAAAACTGTTTTTT
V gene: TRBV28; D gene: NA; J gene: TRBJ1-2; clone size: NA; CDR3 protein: CASRTDLYGYTF; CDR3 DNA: TGTGCCAGCAGGACCGACCTCTATGGCTACACCTTC
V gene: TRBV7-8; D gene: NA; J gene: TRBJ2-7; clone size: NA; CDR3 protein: CASNLGRSYEQYF; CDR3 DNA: TGTGCCAGCAACTTGGGCCGCTCCTACGAGCAGTACTTC
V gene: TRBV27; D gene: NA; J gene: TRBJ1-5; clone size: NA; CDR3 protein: CAYRGHSNQPQHF; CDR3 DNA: TGTGCCTACCGGGGGCATAGCAATCAGCCCCAGCATTTT
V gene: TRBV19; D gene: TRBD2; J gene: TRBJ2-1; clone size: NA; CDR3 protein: CASSMGGTSYNEQFF; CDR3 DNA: TGTGCCAGTAGTATGGGGGGGACCTCCTACAATGAGCAGTTCTTC
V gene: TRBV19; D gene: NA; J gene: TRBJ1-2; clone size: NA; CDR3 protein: CASRSGGQIYGYTF; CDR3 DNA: TGTGCCAGTAGATCCGGAGGACAGATTTATGGCTACACCTTC
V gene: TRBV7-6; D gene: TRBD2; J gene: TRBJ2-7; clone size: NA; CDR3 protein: CASSPAGDPYEQYF; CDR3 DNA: TGTGCCAGCAGCCCGGCGGGAGATCCCTACGAGCAGTACTTC
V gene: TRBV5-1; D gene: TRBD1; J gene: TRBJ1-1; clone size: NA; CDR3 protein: CASSLRQGDMNTEAFF; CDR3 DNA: TGCGCCAGCAGCTTGAGACAGGGAGACATGAACACTGAAGCTTTCTTT
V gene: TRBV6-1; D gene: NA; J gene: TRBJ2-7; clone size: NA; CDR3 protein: CASSEAHLGREQYF; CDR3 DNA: TGTGCCAGCAGTGAAGCACACTTAGGGCGCGAGCAGTACTTC
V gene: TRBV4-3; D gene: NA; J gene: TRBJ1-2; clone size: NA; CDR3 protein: CASSQDVGGRVYGYTF; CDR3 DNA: TGCGCCAGCAGCCAAGATGTTGGAGGACGGGTCTATGGCTACACCTTC
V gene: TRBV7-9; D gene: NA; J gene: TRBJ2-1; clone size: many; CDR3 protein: CASSLQASPDEQFF; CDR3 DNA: TGTGCCAGCAGCTTACAAGCTAGCCCGGATGAGCAGTTCTTC
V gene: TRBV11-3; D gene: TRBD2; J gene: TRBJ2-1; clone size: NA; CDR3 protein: CASSLVSSGGYNEQFF; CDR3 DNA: TGTGCCAGCAGCTTAGTTTCTAGCGGGGGGTACAATGAGCAGTTCTTC
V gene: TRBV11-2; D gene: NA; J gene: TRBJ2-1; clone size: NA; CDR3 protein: CASSLGQINEQFF; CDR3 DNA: TGTGCCAGCAGCTTAGGACAGATCAATGAGCAGTTCTTC
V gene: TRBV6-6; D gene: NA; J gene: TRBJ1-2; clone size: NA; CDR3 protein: CAIRDEGGYTF; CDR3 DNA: TGTGCCATCAGGGACGAAGGTGGCTACACCTTC
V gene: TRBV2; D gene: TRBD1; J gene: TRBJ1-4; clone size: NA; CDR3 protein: CASSEGGGQGNEKLFF; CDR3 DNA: TGTGCCAGCAGTGAGGGTGGTGGACAGGGTAATGAAAAACTGTTTTTT
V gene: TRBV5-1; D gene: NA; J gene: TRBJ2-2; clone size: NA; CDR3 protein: CASSFGDTGELFF; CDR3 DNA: TGCGCCAGCAGCTTTGGGGACACCGGGGAGCTGTTTTTT
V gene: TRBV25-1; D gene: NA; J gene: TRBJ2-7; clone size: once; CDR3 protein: CASSEQTDYEQYF; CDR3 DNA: TGTGCCAGCAGTGAACAGACGGACTACGAGCAGTACTTC
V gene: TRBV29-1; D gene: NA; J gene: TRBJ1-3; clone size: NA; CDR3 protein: CSGGELSGNTIYF; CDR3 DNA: TGCAGCGGGGGAGAACTCTCTGGAAACACCATATATTTT
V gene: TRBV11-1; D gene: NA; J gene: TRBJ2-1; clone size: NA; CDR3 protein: CASSLGGHPEQFF; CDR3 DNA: TGTGCCAGCAGCTTAGGGGGACATCCCGAGCAGTTCTTC
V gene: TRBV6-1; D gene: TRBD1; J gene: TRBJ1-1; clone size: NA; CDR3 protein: CASSAHRGQAGTEAFF; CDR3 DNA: TGTGCCAGCAGTGCTCACCGAGGACAGGCCGGCACTGAAGCTTTCTTT
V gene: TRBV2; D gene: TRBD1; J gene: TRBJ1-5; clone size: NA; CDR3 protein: CASSENRGNNQPQHF; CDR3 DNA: TGTGCCAGCAGTGAAAACAGGGGGAACAATCAGCCCCAGCATTTT
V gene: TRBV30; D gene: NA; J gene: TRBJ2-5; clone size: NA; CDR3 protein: CACSGSGQETQYF; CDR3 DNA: TGTGCCTGTAGCGGATCTGGTCAAGAGACCCAGTACTTC
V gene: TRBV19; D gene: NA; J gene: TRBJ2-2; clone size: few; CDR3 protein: CASSVVAGQANTGELFF; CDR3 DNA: TGTGCCAGTAGCGTTGTGGCGGGCCAAGCGAACACCGGGGAGCTGTTTTTT
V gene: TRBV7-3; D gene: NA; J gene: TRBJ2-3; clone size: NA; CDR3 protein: CASSLGGPLLTDTQYF; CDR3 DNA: TGTGCCAGCAGCTTAGGAGGGCCGCTCCTCACAGATACGCAGTATTTT
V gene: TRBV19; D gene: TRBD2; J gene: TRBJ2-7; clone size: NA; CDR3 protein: CASPTGGYEQYF; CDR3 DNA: TGTGCCAGTCCTACGGGGGGCTACGAGCAGTACTTC
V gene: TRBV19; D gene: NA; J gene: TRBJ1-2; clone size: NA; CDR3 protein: CASSPSGRGYGYTF; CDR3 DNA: TGTGCCAGTAGCCCTTCAGGGAGAGGATATGGCTACACCTTC
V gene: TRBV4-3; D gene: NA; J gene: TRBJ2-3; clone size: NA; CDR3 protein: CASSQGPFEDTQYF; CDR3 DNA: TGCGCCAGCAGCCAAGGGCCCTTCGAGGATACGCAGTATTTT
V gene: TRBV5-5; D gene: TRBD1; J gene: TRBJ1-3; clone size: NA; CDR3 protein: CASSLAWDRGNTIYF; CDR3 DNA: TGTGCCAGCAGCTTGGCCTGGGACAGGGGGAACACCATATATTTT
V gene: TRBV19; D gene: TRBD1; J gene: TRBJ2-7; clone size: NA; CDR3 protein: CASSMVDRGMSYEQYF; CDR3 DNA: TGTGCCAGTAGTATGGTGGACAGGGGGATGTCCTACGAGCAGTACTTC
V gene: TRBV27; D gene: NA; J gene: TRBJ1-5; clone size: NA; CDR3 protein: CASSFQYLHQPQHF; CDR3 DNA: TGTGCCAGCAGTTTCCAGTATCTCCATCAGCCCCAGCATTTT
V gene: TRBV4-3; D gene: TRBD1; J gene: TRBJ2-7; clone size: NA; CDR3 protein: CASSPWTGGYEQYF; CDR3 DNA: TGCGCCAGCAGCCCTTGGACAGGTGGCTACGAGCAGTACTTC
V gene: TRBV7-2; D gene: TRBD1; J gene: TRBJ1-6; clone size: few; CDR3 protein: CASSLYGQDSPLHF; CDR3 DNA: TGTGCCAGCAGCTTGTACGGACAGGATTCACCCCTCCACTTT
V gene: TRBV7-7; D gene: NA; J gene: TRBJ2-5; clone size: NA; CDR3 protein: CASSFGGEETQYF; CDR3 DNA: TGTGCCAGCAGCTTTGGCGGGGAAGAGACCCAGTACTTC
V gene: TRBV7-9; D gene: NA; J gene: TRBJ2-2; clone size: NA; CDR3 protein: CASRPGTANTGELFF; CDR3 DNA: TGTGCCAGCAGACCAGGGACGGCGAACACCGGGGAGCTGTTTTTT
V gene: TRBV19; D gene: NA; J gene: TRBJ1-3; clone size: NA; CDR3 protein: CATRGAPGNTIYF; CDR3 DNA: TGTGCCACCCGGGGTGCACCCGGAAACACCATATATTTT
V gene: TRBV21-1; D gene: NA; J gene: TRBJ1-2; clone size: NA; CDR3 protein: CASSPTGHLFPPNYGYTF; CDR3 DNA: TGTGCCAGCTCACCGACCGGACACCTTTTCCCTCCTAACTATGGCTACACCTTC
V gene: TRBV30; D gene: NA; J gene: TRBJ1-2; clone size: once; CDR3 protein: CAWSGGTYGYTF; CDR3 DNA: TGTGCCTGGAGTGGAGGGACCTATGGCTACACCTTC